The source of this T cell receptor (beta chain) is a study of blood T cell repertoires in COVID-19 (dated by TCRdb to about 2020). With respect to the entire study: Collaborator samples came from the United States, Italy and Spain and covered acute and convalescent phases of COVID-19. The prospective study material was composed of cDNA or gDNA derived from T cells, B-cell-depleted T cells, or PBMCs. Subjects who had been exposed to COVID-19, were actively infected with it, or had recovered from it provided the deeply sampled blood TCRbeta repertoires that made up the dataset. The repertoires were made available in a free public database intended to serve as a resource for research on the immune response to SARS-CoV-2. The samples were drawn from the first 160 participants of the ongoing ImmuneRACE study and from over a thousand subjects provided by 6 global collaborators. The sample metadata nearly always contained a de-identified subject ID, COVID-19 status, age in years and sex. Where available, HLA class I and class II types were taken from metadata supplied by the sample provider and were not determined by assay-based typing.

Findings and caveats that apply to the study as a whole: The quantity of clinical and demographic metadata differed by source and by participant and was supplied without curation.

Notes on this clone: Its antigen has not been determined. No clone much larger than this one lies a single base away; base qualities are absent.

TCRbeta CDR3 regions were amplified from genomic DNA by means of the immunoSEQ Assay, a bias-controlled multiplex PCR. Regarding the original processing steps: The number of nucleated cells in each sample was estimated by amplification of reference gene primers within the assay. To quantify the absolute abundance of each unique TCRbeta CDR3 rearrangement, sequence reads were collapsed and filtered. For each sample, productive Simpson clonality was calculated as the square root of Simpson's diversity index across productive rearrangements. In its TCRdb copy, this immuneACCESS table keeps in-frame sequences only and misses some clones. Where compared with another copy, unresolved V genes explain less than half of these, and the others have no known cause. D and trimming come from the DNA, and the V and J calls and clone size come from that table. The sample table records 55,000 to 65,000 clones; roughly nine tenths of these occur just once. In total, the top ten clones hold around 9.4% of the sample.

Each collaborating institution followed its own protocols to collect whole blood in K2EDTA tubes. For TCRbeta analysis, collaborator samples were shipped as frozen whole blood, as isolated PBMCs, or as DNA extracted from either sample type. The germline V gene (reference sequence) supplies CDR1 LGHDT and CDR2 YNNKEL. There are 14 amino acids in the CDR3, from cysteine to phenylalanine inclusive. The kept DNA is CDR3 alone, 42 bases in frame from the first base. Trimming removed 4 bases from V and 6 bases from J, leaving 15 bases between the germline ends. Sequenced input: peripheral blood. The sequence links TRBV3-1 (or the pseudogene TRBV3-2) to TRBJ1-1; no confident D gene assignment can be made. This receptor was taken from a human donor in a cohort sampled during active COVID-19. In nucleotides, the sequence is TGTGCCAGCAGCCCGGAGGTGGGAAGGTCTGAAGCTTTCTTT. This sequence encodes CASSPEVGRSEAFF.